The following is a TCR beta chain sequence with its context. Its antigen remains unidentified. Random hexamers were used to reverse transcribe an amount of about 0.45 to 1 ug RNA. Across 54 Vbeta and 13 Jbeta, TCR beta CDR3 was amplified with immunoSEQ multiplex PCR. TCRdb independently ran MiXCR on the immunoSEQ multiplex PCR reads; one entry per CDR3 protein. The sample includes a few hundred thousand distinct CDR3 sequences, 70% to 90% seen only once; the top ten take 0.11%. This sample stems from a study of CD8 T cells in Susac syndrome. Study-wide findings and caveats: It was acknowledged by the study that relatively few individuals were included in its TCR sequencing and HLA analysis.

The clonotype was recovered from a human donor with multiple sclerosis. The source material was CD8+ T cells from PBMCs.

The CDR3 here is CASSQGYKLEQYF. The DNA for the CDR3 is TGTGCCAGCAGTCAGGGGTACAAGTTGGAACAGTACTTC. The chain recombines TRBV28 with TRBJ2-7, with D possibly matching TRBD1 (6 bases). The germline CDR1 and CDR2 sequences are MDHEN and SYDVKM. Deletions cut 5 bases from V and 10 bases from J, with 18 bases between. The length of the CDR3 is 13 residues.